This T cell receptor (beta chain) was identified in a study of blood T cell repertoires in COVID-19. Between the trimmed V and J ends, which lost 5 bases and 2 bases, there was a span of 29 bases. CDR3 size: 20 residues. From germline, CDR1 is MNHEY and CDR2 SMNVEV (reference sequence). Sequencing used immunoSEQ multiplex PCR; TCRdb keeps in-frame clones, though not all of them. The table lists 300,000 or so clones, around 84% of them singletons. The specimen sequenced was peripheral blood. This clonotype was obtained from a man in his sixties or seventies with acute or convalescent COVID-19. This chain uses TRBV27 with TRBJ2-3, with D possibly matching TRBD2 (7 bases). This chain's CDR3 is CASSGPGGSVGGFNTDTQYF. The CDR3 DNA reads as TGTGCCAGCAGTGGCCCGGGCGGGAGCGTAGGGGGGTTCAACACAGATACGCAGTATTTT.